The 9 T cell receptor beta chains below come from one sample, sequenced in a study of STAT5B mutations in CD4+ large granular lymphocyte leukemia. Profiled with immunoSEQ multiplex PCR; TCRdb holds only in-frame clones, not every one. The sample includes 31,000 or so clones, more than 65% of them seen just once. Sequenced sample: CD4+ T cells from blood buffy coats. The origin of the receptors is a human donor in good health.

The chain joins TRBV19 to TRBJ2-7; 8 bases agree with TRBD1. The junction had 7 bases not matched to a gene; V was cut back by 5 bases and J by 4 bases. The CDR3 has 14 amino acids. Germline assignment: CDR1 LNHDA and CDR2 SQIVND (reference sequence). The CDR3 spells CASSPRQGTYEQYF. CDR3 nucleotides: TGTGCCAGTAGTCCAAGACAGGGGACGTACGAGCAGTACTTC.

The chain has TRBV18 and TRBJ2-1, with D possibly TRBD2 on 5 matching bases. The CDR3 length is 14 residues. The germline V and J ends were trimmed by 1 base and 5 bases, with 9 bases remaining between them. Germline V CDR1 and CDR2: KGHSH, LQKENI. CDR3 amino acids: CASSPQGLNNEQFF. Written as DNA, the CDR3 is TGTGCCAGCTCACCACAAGGACTGAACAATGAGCAGTTCTTC.

J is TRBJ2-3 and V is TRBV12-5, with a tentative D call TRBD2 (5 bases). Germline V gene sequence: CDR1 LGHNT, CDR2 FRNRAP. The V gene lost 7 bases and the J gene lost 1 base, with 27 bases spanning the gap. The CDR3 has 19 amino acids. CDR3 DNA: TGTGCTAGTGACAAAGTCCCGGGATGGACGGACCTTCGCACAGATACGCAGTATTTT. Its protein product is CASDKVPGWTDLRTDTQYF.

This clone was observed a handful of times. The chain employs TRBV6-5 and TRBJ1-1, with D possibly TRBD1 on 6 matching bases. Deletions cut 2 bases from V and 1 base from J, with 14 bases between. Germline assignment: CDR1 MNHEY and CDR2 SVGAGI. This CDR3 has 16 amino acids. In nucleotides, the CDR3 is TGTGCCAGCAGTTACGGAACCGGGACAACGAACACTGAAGCTTTCTTT. It translates to CASSYGTGTTNTEAFF.

This CDR3 is CASSGGGQLYNEQFF. CDR3 nucleotide sequence: TGTGCCAGCAGTGGGGGGGGACAGTTATACAATGAGCAGTTCTTC. The chain recombines TRBV25-1 with TRBJ2-1; D is possibly TRBD1 or TRBD2 (7 bases each). The V end was cut by 4 bases, the J end by 4 bases, with 14 bases between. This CDR3 region has 15 residues. CDR1 MGHDK and CDR2 SYGVNS come from the germline V gene.

The V and J genes are TRBV15 and TRBJ2-7, with D perhaps TRBD2 (6 bases). Trimming removed 5 bases at V and 6 bases at J, with 11 bases between. The CDR3 is made up of 12 amino acids. Germline CDR1 LNHNV, CDR2 YYDKDF (reference sequence). The CDR3 DNA reads TGTGCCACCAGCGCAAGGGGAGGCGAGCAGTACTTC. Amino acids: CATSARGGEQYF.

The chain uses TRBV7-2 and TRBJ2-3, with 7 bases identical to TRBD1. Germline CDR1 and CDR2: SGHTA and FQGNSA. The CDR3 is made up of 15 amino acids. V trimming: 2 bases; J trimming: 2 bases; junction bases outside the gene matches: 4. This CDR3 reads CASSLRGQSTDTQYF. The CDR3 bases are TGTGCCAGCAGCTTACGGGGACAGTCCACAGATACGCAGTATTTT.

The V and J genes are TRBV13 and TRBJ1-5; no clear D gene. In germline, CDR1 is PRHDT, CDR2 FYEKMQ (reference sequence). The CDR3 is 15 amino acids. Trimming removed 0 bases from V and 7 bases from J, with 13 bases in between. CDR3 sequence (DNA): TGTGCCAGCAGCTTAGGCGTAGGGTCCGGACAGCCCCAGCATTTT. Translation: CASSLGVGSGQPQHF.

The chain couples TRBV6-1 to TRBJ2-1; 13 nucleotides align to TRBD2. The V and J ends lost 2 bases and 7 bases, in that order; junction bases with no gene match: 5. In germline, CDR1 is MNHNS, CDR2 SASEGT. This CDR3 region has 16 residues. The CDR3 spells CASSERGLAGRNEQFF. The CDR3 nucleotides read TGTGCCAGCAGTGAAAGGGGACTAGCGGGGAGAAATGAGCAGTTCTTC.